The 15 T cell receptor beta chains below all came from one sample that was sequenced in a study of T cells in Graves' hyperthyroidism and ophthalmopathy. The CDR3 regions of TCR beta were amplified from RNA transcripts. A first-round RT-PCR of the TCR CDR3 used the HTBI primer set. MiXCR was run by TCRdb on the multiplex PCR reads, yielding one entry per CDR3 protein. The sample lists approximately 620,000 distinct CDR3 sequences; about 15% were seen once. The sequencing input was blood. The receptors derive from a woman aged 25-40 years with Graves' hyperthyroidism that later progressed to Graves' ophthalmopathy.

This chain joins TRBV25-1 and TRBJ2-3, with D tentatively TRBD2 (6 bases). The ends were cut back, 3 bases at V and 2 bases at J, with 12 bases in the middle. The CDR3 extends over 15 amino acids. Germline V CDR1 and CDR2: MGHDK, SYGVNS. The CDR3, as DNA: TGTGCCAGCAGTGACCGGGACTGGTACACAGATACGCAGTATTTT. Protein product: CASSDRDWYTDTQYF.

This clonotype was found many times. The chain has TRBV27 and TRBJ1-1; tentative D call: TRBD1 (5 bases). CDR3 length equals 15 residues. The V gene's germline CDR1 is MNHEY and CDR2 SMNVEV (reference sequence). Deletions cut 5 bases from V and 1 base from J, with 14 bases between. The CDR3 sequence: CASSAGWGTNTEAFF. The CDR3 nucleotides read TGTGCCAGCAGTGCTGGGTGGGGGACGAACACTGAAGCTTTCTTT.

This clonotype was counted only a few times. This chain links TRBV20-1 with TRBJ2-1; TRBD2 agrees at 15 bases. The CDR3 contains 16 residues. Germline CDR1 and CDR2: DFQATT and SNEGSKA (reference sequence). V shed 3 bases and J 9 bases; nucleotides not matched to a gene: 9. In nucleotides, the CDR3 is TGCAGTGCTAGTATGGGGACTAGCGGGAGGTCCGGTGAGCAGTTCTTC. Its protein product is CSASMGTSGRSGEQFF.

The V and J genes are TRBV29-1 and TRBJ1-2; D is uncertain. Trimming took off 8 bases at V and 0 bases at J, with 13 bases between the two ends. This CDR3 has 13 residues. Looked up from germline, CDR1 is SQVTM and CDR2 is ANQGSEA. CDR3 nucleotides: TGCAGCCTCAGCGGAGACTCTAACTATGGCTACACCTTC. This gives the protein CSLSGDSNYGYTF.

J is TRBJ2-4 and V is TRBV19; TRBD1 agrees at 8 bases. CDR3 length: 16 residues. J lost 2 bases, V lost 5 bases, and 8 bases had no gene match. CDR1 is LNHDA, CDR2 SQIVND, per germline (reference sequence). The CDR3 sequence: CASSVGQGITKNIQYF. CDR3 nucleotide sequence: TGTGCCAGTAGTGTAGGACAGGGTATAACCAAAAACATTCAGTACTTC.

This chain uses TRBV20-1 with TRBJ2-5; 8 bases agree with TRBD2. Per the germline V gene, CDR1 is DFQATT and CDR2 is SNEGSKA (reference sequence). The CDR3 is 13 amino acids. V lost 1 base, J lost 5 bases, and 3 bases stayed unmatched. CDR3 in amino acids: CSARGTSRETQYF. The CDR3 bases are TGCAGTGCTAGAGGGACTAGCCGGGAGACCCAGTACTTC.

This clonotype came up many times. This chain uses TRBV2 with TRBJ2-1; D may match TRBD1 or TRBD2 (5 bases each). Trimming took 5 bases from V and 10 from J, leaving 15 bases between them. This CDR3 has 13 amino acids. Per germline, CDR1 SNHLY and CDR2 FYNNEI. CDR3 coding DNA: TGTGCCAGCAGTACCCTGGGGGACGGGGAGCAGTTCTTC. It specifies CASSTLGDGEQFF.

V and J are TRBV6-1 and TRBJ2-2; D is unclear. Germline V lookup: CDR1 MNHNS, CDR2 SASEGT. Trimming took off 9 bases at V and 5 bases at J, with 16 bases between the two ends. The CDR3 covers 14 residues. CDR3 nucleotides: TGTGCCAGTTCCCCCCTCTTCGATACCGGGGAGCTGTTTTTT. Translation gives CASSPLFDTGELFF.

This clonotype was counted ten times or more. V gene TRBV19 combines with J gene TRBJ1-6, with TRBD1 as a possible D gene (6 bases). This CDR3 is built from 13 residues. CDR1 is LNHDA and CDR2 is SQIVND in the germline V gene (reference sequence). V was clipped by 7 bases and J by 7 bases, with 11 bases between them. The CDR3 DNA is TGTGCCAGTAAGGCAGGGGTCAATTCACCCCTCCACTTT. Residues: CASKAGVNSPLHF.

There are a few counts of this clonotype. The rearrangement joins TRBV13 to TRBJ2-7; D remains unclear. The CDR3 totals 14 residues. V was cut by 0 bases and J by 7 bases, with 13 bases left in between. The germline V gene encodes CDR1 PRHDT and CDR2 FYEKMQ (reference sequence). The CDR3 loop reads CASSLGSAVGEQYF. CDR3 coding DNA: TGTGCCAGCAGCTTAGGGTCGGCGGTGGGGGAGCAGTACTTC.

The chain links TRBV2 to TRBJ1-5; D uncertain. The length of the CDR3 is 13 residues. Per the germline V gene, CDR1 is SNHLY and CDR2 is FYNNEI. Trimming took off 5 bases at V and 4 bases at J, with 9 bases between the two ends. The CDR3 coding sequence is TGTGCCAGCAGTTACAACCCAAATCAGCCCCAGCATTTT. Amino acid sequence: CASSYNPNQPQHF.

The CDR3: CAWGTGPSYEQYF. CDR3 DNA: TGTGCCTGGGGGACAGGTCCCTCCTACGAGCAGTACTTC. This rearrangement joins TRBV28 to TRBJ2-7, with 8 positions matching TRBD1. V was pared by 11 bases and J by 0 bases, with 6 bases of the junction left unmatched. The CDR3 spans 13 residues. CDR1 is MDHEN, CDR2 SYDVKM, per germline.

This clonotype appeared a few times. The chain joins TRBV9 to TRBJ1-1, with unresolved D. Germline V gene data show CDR1 as SGDLS and CDR2 as YYNGEE. V lost 0 bases to trimming and J lost 0 bases, with 18 bases between them. The CDR3 is made up of 18 amino acids. This chain's CDR3 is CASSVAPAPVGMNTEAFF. DNA for the CDR3: TGTGCCAGCAGCGTAGCTCCAGCCCCCGTGGGGATGAACACTGAAGCTTTCTTT.

The J gene is TRBJ2-7, the V gene TRBV5-1; D remains ambiguous. In germline, CDR1 is SGHRS, CDR2 YFSETQ. Trimming took off 3 bases at V and 1 base at J, with 14 bases between the two ends. This CDR3 is 15 amino acids long. The CDR3 region is CASSSLDGRSYEQYF. DNA of the CDR3: TGCGCCAGCAGCTCTCTCGACGGCAGGTCCTACGAGCAGTACTTC.

In its sample, this clonotype was seen many times. The genes are TRBV7-9 and TRBJ1-1; no firm D call. The length of the CDR3 is 16 residues. Trimming took off 1 base at V and 1 base at J, with 13 bases between the two ends. Germline CDR1 is SEHNR and CDR2 is FQNEAQ (reference sequence). CDR3 region: CASSLVHLVANTEAFF. Here the CDR3 DNA reads TGTGCCAGCAGCTTAGTACACCTTGTAGCGAACACTGAAGCTTTCTTT.